These T cell receptor beta chains were read from a single sample in a study of cytomegalovirus exposure and HLA in healthy donors. Profiling relied on immunoSEQ multiplex PCR, and the TCRdb table lists in-frame clones only, not all of them. The profile shows approximately 150,000 clones, around 77% of them singletons. Sequenced input: PBMCs. The receptors were sampled from a man aged 40-49 years in good health and CMV-seronegative. The CDR3 runs from the conserved cysteine through the conserved F or W. Each record gives: V gene, clone size, J gene, D gene, CDR3 protein, CDR3 DNA. The D gene is left open where the match is weak. Clone size is given for some rows only: seen once, a few or many times, or a class if the clone is expanded.

V gene: TRBV7-9
clone size: NA
J gene: TRBJ2-1
D gene: TRBD1
CDR3 protein: CASSPQGARAYNEQFF
CDR3 DNA: TGTGCCAGCAGCCCACAGGGGGCCCGGGCGTACAATGAGCAGTTCTTC

V gene: TRBV7-9
clone size: NA
J gene: TRBJ2-2
D gene: NA
CDR3 protein: CASSLAGNTGELFF
CDR3 DNA: TGTGCCAGCAGCCTCGCCGGGAACACCGGGGAGCTGTTTTTT

V gene: TRBV7-2
clone size: NA
J gene: TRBJ2-1
D gene: NA
CDR3 protein: CASSAFGAYNEQFF
CDR3 DNA: TGTGCCAGCAGCGCGTTCGGAGCCTACAATGAGCAGTTCTTC

V gene: TRBV5-1
clone size: NA
J gene: TRBJ2-7
D gene: TRBD1
CDR3 protein: CASSLTGELYEQYF
CDR3 DNA: TGCGCCAGCAGCTTAACAGGGGAGTTATACGAGCAGTACTTC

V gene: TRBV6-4
clone size: NA
J gene: TRBJ1-1
D gene: TRBD1
CDR3 protein: CASSTGGGTEAFF
CDR3 DNA: TGTGCCAGCAGTACAGGGGGAGGCACTGAAGCTTTCTTT

V gene: TRBV18
clone size: NA
J gene: TRBJ1-1
D gene: NA
CDR3 protein: CASSPRQNTEAFF
CDR3 DNA: TGTGCCAGCTCACCAAGACAGAACACTGAAGCTTTCTTT

V gene: TRBV5-1
clone size: once
J gene: TRBJ2-3
D gene: TRBD1
CDR3 protein: CASSGWTGRTDTQYF
CDR3 DNA: TGCGCCAGCAGCGGCTGGACAGGGAGGACAGATACGCAGTATTTT

V gene: TRBV6-5
clone size: NA
J gene: TRBJ1-3
D gene: NA
CDR3 protein: CASSYRDTIYF
CDR3 DNA: TGTGCCAGCAGTTACCGGGACACCATATATTTT

V gene: TRBV6-5
clone size: NA
J gene: TRBJ2-1
D gene: NA
CDR3 protein: CASSYSDWNEQFF
CDR3 DNA: TGTGCCAGCAGTTACTCCGACTGGAATGAGCAGTTCTTC

V gene: TRBV28
clone size: NA
J gene: TRBJ2-1
D gene: NA
CDR3 protein: CATSGSYNEQFF
CDR3 DNA: TGTGCCACCAGCGGGTCCTACAATGAGCAGTTCTTC

V gene: TRBV30
clone size: NA
J gene: TRBJ2-7
D gene: TRBD1
CDR3 protein: CAWGPGQGYEQYF
CDR3 DNA: TGTGCCTGGGGCCCGGGACAGGGCTACGAGCAGTACTTC

V gene: TRBV6-1
clone size: NA
J gene: TRBJ1-5
D gene: NA
CDR3 protein: CASRVRNQPQHF
CDR3 DNA: TGTGCCAGCAGGGTCAGAAATCAGCCCCAGCATTTT

V gene: TRBV15
clone size: NA
J gene: TRBJ2-2
D gene: TRBD2
CDR3 protein: CATGATSGNTGELFF
CDR3 DNA: TGTGCCACCGGGGCGACTAGCGGCAACACCGGGGAGCTGTTTTTT

V gene: TRBV2
clone size: NA
J gene: TRBJ1-1
D gene: TRBD1
CDR3 protein: CASSEPGGLREAFF
CDR3 DNA: TGTGCCAGCAGTGAACCAGGGGGACTGCGTGAAGCTTTCTTT

V gene: TRBV10-3
clone size: NA
J gene: TRBJ2-7
D gene: NA
CDR3 protein: CAISEEVSYEQYF
CDR3 DNA: TGTGCCATCAGTGAGGAGGTCTCCTACGAGCAGTACTTC

V gene: TRBV5-1
clone size: NA
J gene: TRBJ2-7
D gene: NA
CDR3 protein: CASSLRDTSYEQYF
CDR3 DNA: TGCGCCAGCAGCCTCCGGGACACTTCCTACGAGCAGTACTTC

V gene: TRBV4-1
clone size: few
J gene: TRBJ1-1
D gene: NA
CDR3 protein: CASSQATEAFF
CDR3 DNA: TGCGCCAGCAGCCAGGCCACTGAAGCTTTCTTT

V gene: TRBV10-3
clone size: NA
J gene: TRBJ2-3
D gene: NA
CDR3 protein: CAGGGDPEAQYF
CDR3 DNA: TGTGCCGGAGGCGGGGACCCCGAGGCGCAGTATTTT

V gene: TRBV18
clone size: NA
J gene: TRBJ2-1
D gene: TRBD2
CDR3 protein: CASSPVLASGEGNEQFF
CDR3 DNA: TGTGCCAGCTCACCGGTTCTGGCTAGCGGGGAAGGCAATGAGCAGTTCTTC

V gene: TRBV27
clone size: few
J gene: TRBJ1-5
D gene: NA
CDR3 protein: CASRGTSGQPQHF
CDR3 DNA: TGTGCCAGCAGGGGCACCTCGGGGCAGCCCCAGCATTTT

V gene: TRBV6-1
clone size: NA
J gene: TRBJ2-7
D gene: TRBD2
CDR3 protein: CASSGAGGYEQYF
CDR3 DNA: TGTGCCAGCAGTGGGGCGGGAGGTTACGAGCAGTACTTC

V gene: TRBV7-2
clone size: once
J gene: TRBJ1-3
D gene: NA
CDR3 protein: CASSLVSGAGNTIYF
CDR3 DNA: TGTGCCAGCAGCTTAGTCTCAGGGGCCGGAAACACCATATATTTT

V gene: TRBV30
clone size: NA
J gene: TRBJ2-7
D gene: TRBD2
CDR3 protein: CAWQWVTGGYEQYF
CDR3 DNA: TGTGCCTGGCAATGGGTGACGGGGGGCTACGAGCAGTACTTC

V gene: TRBV28
clone size: once
J gene: TRBJ1-2
D gene: NA
CDR3 protein: CASSSRTPKGYGYTF
CDR3 DNA: TGTGCCAGCAGTTCCCGGACACCCAAGGGGTATGGCTACACCTTC

V gene: TRBV5-6
clone size: NA
J gene: TRBJ2-2
D gene: NA
CDR3 protein: CASSFGAKSGTGELFF
CDR3 DNA: TGTGCCAGCAGCTTTGGGGCGAAGAGTGGGACCGGGGAGCTGTTTTTT

V gene: TRBV7-2
clone size: once
J gene: TRBJ2-1
D gene: TRBD2
CDR3 protein: CASSLLAGGPISNEQFF
CDR3 DNA: TGTGCCAGCAGCTTACTAGCGGGAGGGCCAATCTCCAATGAGCAGTTCTTC

V gene: TRBV6-1
clone size: NA
J gene: TRBJ2-7
D gene: TRBD1
CDR3 protein: CASRQGQGDEQYF
CDR3 DNA: TGTGCCAGCAGACAGGGGCAGGGTGACGAGCAGTACTTC

V gene: TRBV28
clone size: few
J gene: TRBJ1-1
D gene: NA
CDR3 protein: CASSRGDWTEAFF
CDR3 DNA: TGTGCCAGCAGCCGGGGGGATTGGACTGAAGCTTTCTTT

V gene: TRBV7-9
clone size: once
J gene: TRBJ1-2
D gene: NA
CDR3 protein: CASSLGGDTYGYTF
CDR3 DNA: TGTGCCAGCAGCTTAGGGGGGGATACCTATGGCTACACCTTC

V gene: TRBV19
clone size: NA
J gene: TRBJ2-6
D gene: NA
CDR3 protein: CASRRGSGFGANVLTF
CDR3 DNA: TGTGCCAGTAGGCGAGGATCGGGTTTCGGGGCCAACGTCCTGACTTTC

V gene: TRBV30
clone size: few
J gene: TRBJ1-5
D gene: NA
CDR3 protein: CAWSPGGISNQPQHF
CDR3 DNA: TGTGCCTGGAGCCCTGGGGGGATTAGCAATCAGCCCCAGCATTTT

V gene: TRBV29-1
clone size: NA
J gene: TRBJ1-5
D gene: TRBD1
CDR3 protein: CSVENVFRGDSNQPQHF
CDR3 DNA: TGCAGCGTTGAAAACGTGTTCAGGGGGGATAGCAATCAGCCCCAGCATTTT

V gene: TRBV4-1
clone size: once
J gene: TRBJ1-2
D gene: NA
CDR3 protein: CASSQTDSYGYTF
CDR3 DNA: TGCGCCAGCAGCCAAACGGACAGTTATGGCTACACCTTC

V gene: TRBV6-5
clone size: NA
J gene: TRBJ2-6
D gene: NA
CDR3 protein: CASSYYRSGANVLTF
CDR3 DNA: TGTGCCAGCAGTTACTACAGGTCTGGGGCCAACGTCCTGACTTTC

V gene: TRBV9
clone size: once
J gene: TRBJ2-6
D gene: NA
CDR3 protein: CASSVVGSGANVLTF
CDR3 DNA: TGTGCCAGCAGCGTAGTCGGCTCTGGGGCCAACGTCCTGACTTTC

V gene: TRBV7-9
clone size: NA
J gene: TRBJ2-1
D gene: NA
CDR3 protein: CASSQRSSSYNEQFF
CDR3 DNA: TGTGCCAGCAGCCAGCGGTCTAGCTCCTACAATGAGCAGTTCTTC

V gene: TRBV2
clone size: NA
J gene: TRBJ2-3
D gene: TRBD2
CDR3 protein: CASRVAGRTDTQYF
CDR3 DNA: TGTGCCAGCAGGGTAGCGGGACGCACAGATACGCAGTATTTT

V gene: TRBV5-4
clone size: NA
J gene: TRBJ2-1
D gene: TRBD2
CDR3 protein: CASSFKTLAGGDEQFF
CDR3 DNA: TGTGCCAGCAGCTTCAAGACATTAGCGGGGGGGGATGAGCAGTTCTTC

V gene: TRBV27
clone size: NA
J gene: TRBJ2-3
D gene: TRBD2
CDR3 protein: CASNSREAGEPGDTQYF
CDR3 DNA: TGTGCCAGCAACTCGAGGGAAGCGGGAGAACCGGGAGATACGCAGTATTTT

V gene: TRBV30
clone size: NA
J gene: TRBJ1-2
D gene: NA
CDR3 protein: CAWARFNYGYTF
CDR3 DNA: TGTGCCTGGGCGAGGTTTAACTATGGCTACACCTTC

V gene: TRBV11-3
clone size: few
J gene: TRBJ2-1
D gene: TRBD1
CDR3 protein: CASSPGGNEQFF
CDR3 DNA: TGTGCCAGCAGCCCAGGGGGAAATGAGCAGTTCTTC

V gene: TRBV7-9
clone size: once
J gene: TRBJ2-7
D gene: NA
CDR3 protein: CASSNRGVAAYEQYF
CDR3 DNA: TGTGCCAGCAGCAACCGTGGGGTAGCGGCCTACGAGCAGTACTTC

V gene: TRBV5-1
clone size: NA
J gene: TRBJ2-7
D gene: TRBD1
CDR3 protein: CASSLDRGNYEQYF
CDR3 DNA: TGCGCCAGCAGCTTGGACAGGGGGAACTACGAGCAGTACTTC

V gene: TRBV4-2
clone size: NA
J gene: TRBJ1-1
D gene: NA
CDR3 protein: CASSQGAGGKGTEAFF
CDR3 DNA: TGTGCCAGCAGCCAAGGAGCGGGGGGTAAGGGCACTGAAGCTTTCTTT

V gene: TRBV30
clone size: NA
J gene: TRBJ1-2
D gene: TRBD1
CDR3 protein: CAWGQGAYGYTF
CDR3 DNA: TGTGCCTGGGGACAGGGAGCCTATGGCTACACCTTC

V gene: TRBV7-3
clone size: few
J gene: TRBJ2-1
D gene: NA
CDR3 protein: CASSLYGQYNEQFF
CDR3 DNA: TGTGCCAGCAGCTTATACGGACAGTACAATGAGCAGTTCTTC

V gene: TRBV5-6
clone size: NA
J gene: TRBJ1-2
D gene: NA
CDR3 protein: CASSPPPWQGGHTF
CDR3 DNA: TGTGCCAGCAGCCCACCACCATGGCAGGGTGGTCACACCTTC

V gene: TRBV5-1
clone size: NA
J gene: TRBJ1-2
D gene: TRBD1
CDR3 protein: CASSQGQPYGYTF
CDR3 DNA: TGCGCCAGCAGCCAGGGACAGCCCTATGGCTACACCTTC

V gene: TRBV5-8
clone size: few
J gene: TRBJ2-5
D gene: NA
CDR3 protein: CASSLDYQTQYF
CDR3 DNA: TGTGCCAGCAGCCTGGACTATCAGACCCAGTACTTC

V gene: TRBV14
clone size: NA
J gene: TRBJ2-1
D gene: TRBD2
CDR3 protein: CASSQLGTTSEEDEQFF
CDR3 DNA: TGTGCCAGCAGCCAACTTGGGACGACTAGCGAAGAGGATGAGCAGTTCTTC

V gene: TRBV5-8
clone size: few
J gene: TRBJ2-1
D gene: TRBD2
CDR3 protein: CASSPSGGSSEQFF
CDR3 DNA: TGTGCCAGCAGCCCATCTGGCGGGAGTTCTGAGCAGTTCTTC

V gene: TRBV19
clone size: NA
J gene: TRBJ2-1
D gene: NA
CDR3 protein: CASSITGDSYNEQFF
CDR3 DNA: TGTGCCAGTAGTATTACCGGAGACTCCTACAATGAGCAGTTCTTC

V gene: TRBV14
clone size: NA
J gene: TRBJ2-1
D gene: TRBD1
CDR3 protein: CASSQLAGGFYNEQFF
CDR3 DNA: TGTGCCAGCAGCCAACTTGCAGGGGGCTTCTACAATGAGCAGTTCTTC

V gene: TRBV7-3
clone size: NA
J gene: TRBJ1-2
D gene: NA
CDR3 protein: CASSQGRGKGGYTF
CDR3 DNA: TGTGCCAGCAGCCAGGGGCGGGGGAAGGGTGGCTACACCTTC

V gene: TRBV28
clone size: few
J gene: TRBJ2-3
D gene: NA
CDR3 protein: CASSLLASADTQYF
CDR3 DNA: TGTGCCAGCAGTTTACTAGCTAGCGCAGATACGCAGTATTTT